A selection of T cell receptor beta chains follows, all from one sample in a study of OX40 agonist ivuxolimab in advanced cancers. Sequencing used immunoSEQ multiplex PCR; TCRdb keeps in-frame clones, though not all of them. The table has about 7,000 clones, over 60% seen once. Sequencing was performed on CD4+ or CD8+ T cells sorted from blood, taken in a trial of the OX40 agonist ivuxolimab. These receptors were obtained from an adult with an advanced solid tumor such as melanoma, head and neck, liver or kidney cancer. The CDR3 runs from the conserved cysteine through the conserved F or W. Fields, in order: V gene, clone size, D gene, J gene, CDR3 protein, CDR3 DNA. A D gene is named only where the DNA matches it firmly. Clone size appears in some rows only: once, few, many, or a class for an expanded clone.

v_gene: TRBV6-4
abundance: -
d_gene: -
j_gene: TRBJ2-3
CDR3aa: CASSEKDSTDTQYF
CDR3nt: TGTGCCAGCAGTGAAAAGGACAGCACAGATACGCAGTATTTT

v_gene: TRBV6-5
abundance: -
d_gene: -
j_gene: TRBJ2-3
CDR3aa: CASSWAHGGTDTQYF
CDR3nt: TGTGCCAGCAGCTGGGCCCATGGAGGAACAGATACGCAGTATTTT

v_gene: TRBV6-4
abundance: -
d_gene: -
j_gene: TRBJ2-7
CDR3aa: CASSPYLEGDEQYF
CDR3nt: TGTGCCAGCAGCCCCTACCTCGAGGGCGACGAGCAGTACTTC

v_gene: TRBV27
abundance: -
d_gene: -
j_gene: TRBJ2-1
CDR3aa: CASSLGRSNEQFF
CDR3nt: TGTGCCAGCAGTTTAGGGCGTAGCAATGAGCAGTTCTTC

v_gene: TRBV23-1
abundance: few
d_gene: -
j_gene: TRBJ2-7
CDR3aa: CASSQKPRASYREQYF
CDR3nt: TGCGCCAGCAGTCAAAAGCCTAGGGCATCCTATCGAGAGCAGTACTTC

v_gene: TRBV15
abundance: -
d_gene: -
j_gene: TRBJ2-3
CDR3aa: CATSRDPLGGVVDTQYF
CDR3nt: TGTGCCACCAGCAGAGACCCCTTGGGAGGTGTGGTAGATACGCAGTATTTT

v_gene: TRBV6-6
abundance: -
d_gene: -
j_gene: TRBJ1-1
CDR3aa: CASRHSGTEAFF
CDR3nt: TGTGCCAGCAGACACTCTGGAACTGAGGCTTTCTTT

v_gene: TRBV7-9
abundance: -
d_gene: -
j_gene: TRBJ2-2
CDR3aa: CASSKRVTNTGELFF
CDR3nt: TGTGCCAGCAGCAAAAGAGTAACGAACACCGGGGAGCTGTTTTTT

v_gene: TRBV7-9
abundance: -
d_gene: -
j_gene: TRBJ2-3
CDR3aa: CAGLGGDTQYF
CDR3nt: TGTGCCGGCCTGGGGGGAGATACGCAGTATTTT

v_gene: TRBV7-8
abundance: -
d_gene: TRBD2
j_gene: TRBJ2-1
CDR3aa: CASSFGGRRENEQFF
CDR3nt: TGTGCCAGCAGCTTTGGCGGGAGGAGGGAAAATGAGCAGTTCTTC

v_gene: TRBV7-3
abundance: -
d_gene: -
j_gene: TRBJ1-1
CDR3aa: CASSLAANTEAFF
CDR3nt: TGTGCCAGCAGCTTAGCGGCGAACACTGAAGCTTTCTTT

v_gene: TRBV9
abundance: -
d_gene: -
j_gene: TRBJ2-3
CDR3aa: CASSTGGAGTADTQYF
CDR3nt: TGTGCCAGCAGCACCGGCGGGGCGGGGACGGCAGATACGCAGTATTTT

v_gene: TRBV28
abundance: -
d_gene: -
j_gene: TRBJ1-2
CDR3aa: CASSEGGGPSYGYTF
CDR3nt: TGTGCCAGCAGTGAGGGCGGAGGGCCGTCCTATGGCTACACCTTC

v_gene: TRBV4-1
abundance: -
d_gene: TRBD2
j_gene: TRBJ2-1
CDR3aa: CASSQDGLAGGNEQFF
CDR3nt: TGTGCCAGCAGCCAAGACGGACTAGCGGGAGGTAATGAGCAGTTCTTC

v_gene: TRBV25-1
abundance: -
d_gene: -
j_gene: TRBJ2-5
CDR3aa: CASIKETQYF
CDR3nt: TGTGCCAGCATCAAAGAGACCCAGTACTTC

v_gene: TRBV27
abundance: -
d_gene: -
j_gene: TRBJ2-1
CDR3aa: CASSLSPGTHYNEQFF
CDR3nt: TGTGCCAGCAGTTTATCCCCCGGGACCCATTACAATGAGCAGTTCTTC

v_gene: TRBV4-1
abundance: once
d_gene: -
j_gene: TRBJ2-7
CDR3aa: CASSQGLDYEQYF
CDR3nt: TGCGCCAGCAGCCAAGGGTTAGATTACGAGCAGTACTTC

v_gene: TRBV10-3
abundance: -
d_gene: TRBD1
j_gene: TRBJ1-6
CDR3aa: CAISEVDRGLNSPLHF
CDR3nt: TGTGCCATCAGTGAGGTTGACAGGGGGCTGAATTCACCCCTCCACTTT